This T cell receptor (beta chain) was identified in a study of T-cell memory formation after mild COVID-19. Study-wide context: Largely donor-specific TCR clusters were found. Broader study findings: Within pre-infection memory, some responding clones were found, suggesting cross-reactive memory joined. Contracting CD4+ clones sat mainly in CM and EM; CD8+ in EMRA. Whether second-wave clones peaking at day 37 were SARS-CoV-2 specific went unconfirmed.

A single record per CDR3 protein comes from TCRdb applying MiXCR to the 5' RACE reads. The sample carries under 650,000 distinct CDR3 sequences, more than 15% recorded once. Germline V lookup: CDR1 ENHRY, CDR2 SYGVKD. The CDR3 contains 11 residues. V shed 4 bases and J shed 4 bases, with 4 bases lying between them. A remark on this clonotype: Its antigen is unknown.

Specimen: PBMCs or a T cell subset sorted from them (not recorded which). The chain couples TRBV10-3 to TRBJ2-5; D unresolved. This clonotype originated in an adult woman who had mild COVID-19 (a few samples of this study predate the infection). Cell type and time point are not known. The DNA of the CDR3 is TGTGCCATCAGTGGGAGAGAGACCCAGTACTTC. This translates into CAISGRETQYF.